This T cell receptor (beta chain) came from a study of cytomegalovirus exposure and HLA in healthy donors. Vbeta (60) and Jbeta (13) primers were used in the PCR. Assay used: immunoSEQ multiplex PCR; TCRdb lists only in-frame clones, some missing. This table holds about 130,000 clones, around 67% found once. The CDR3 sequence is 15 residues long. Losses at the gene ends were 3 bases for V and 6 bases for J; bases not matched to a gene: 7. CDR1 is SGHNT and CDR2 is YYREEE in the germline V gene (reference sequence). The sequencing input was PBMCs. The sequence was obtained from a man aged 18 to 30 in good health and CMV-seropositive. The chain employs TRBV5-4 and TRBJ2-1, with TRBD2 identical over 9 bases. The DNA for the CDR3 is TGTGCCAGCAGCTCGAGCGGGACTAGCAGCAATGAGCAGTTCTTC. Its protein product is CASSSSGTSSNEQFF.